The clone carrying this TCR beta chain was seen many times. Germline V gene lookup returns CDR1 DFQATT and CDR2 SNEGSKA (reference sequence). Trimming shortened V by 0 bases and J by 1 base, and 10 bases separated the two germline ends. The CDR3 consists of 14 residues. These data come from a study of molecular identifiers for immune sequencing clone quantification. Study overall: RNA, taken in replicates from approximately 20,000 or 98,000 naive CD8 cells, was split five ways, with four sequenced.

Sorting defined naive CD8 T cells as CD8+CD4-CCR7+CD45RA+. In preparing bulk TCR libraries, previously described methods and listed TCR primers were used. TCRdb recomputed calls from the PCR reads with MiXCR, one row per CDR3 protein. This table holds 65,000 or so distinct CDR3 sequences, around 20% found once. The receptor was isolated from a human donor in good health. Some libraries in this study had Jurkat cell RNA spiked in. The sample taken for sequencing was naive CD8+ T cells from blood, with Jurkat cell RNA spiked in. Subset in this sample: FACS-sorted CD8+CD4-CCR7+CD45RA+ naive T cells. The V call is TRBV20-1, the J call TRBJ2-7; maybe TRBD2 (5 bases). CDR3 residues: CSARDLSGSYEQYF. The CDR3 DNA is TGCAGTGCTAGAGATCTCTCGGGGTCCTACGAGCAGTACTTC.